This entry lists 3 T cell receptor beta chains sequenced from one sample in a study of T-cell memory formation after mild COVID-19. TCRdb re-derived calls from the 5' RACE reads in MiXCR, one entry per CDR3 protein. The table has 350,000 to 400,000 distinct CDR3 sequences, 21% seen once. The sequenced material came from PBMCs or a T cell subset sorted from them (not recorded which). The receptors derive from an adult woman who had mild COVID-19 (a few samples of this study predate the infection). Cell type and time point are not known.

Details on this clonotype: As the CDR3 is not closed by the conserved phenylalanine or tryptophan, this likely results from a read error. The chain carries TRBV7-9 and TRBJ2-7; possibly TRBD1 for D (7 bases). V gave up 7 bases and J gave up 6 bases, with 16 bases separating them. CDR1 and CDR2 (germline): SEHNR, FQNEAQ (reference sequence). The CDR3 length is 13 residues. The CDR3 loop reads CASTRGARGEQYL. The CDR3 DNA reads as TGTGCCAGCACCAGGGGGGCTCGGGGCGAGCAGTACTTA.

The rearrangement uses TRBV10-3 and TRBJ1-1; D might be TRBD1 (6 bases). Between the trimmed V and J ends, which lost 5 bases and 7 bases, there was a span of 8 bases. The length of the CDR3 is 11 residues. Germline V lookup: CDR1 ENHRY, CDR2 SYGVKD. The CDR3 coding sequence is TGTGCCATCAGTTCGGACAGTGAAGCTTTCTTT. Protein sequence: CAISSDSEAFF.

This clonotype was counted between two and nine times. V gene TRBV6-1 combines with J gene TRBJ2-1; 8 nucleotides align to TRBD1. J gave up 3 bases and V 7 bases, and 8 bases lay outside the gene matches. Per the germline V gene, CDR1 is MNHNS and CDR2 is SASEGT. The CDR3 totals 15 residues. CDR3 loop: CASMRRDRGYNEQFF. As DNA, the CDR3 is TGTGCCAGCATGCGGAGAGACAGGGGCTACAATGAGCAGTTCTTC.